This entry is about one T cell receptor (beta chain). No antigen is known for it. The source of the sample is a study of long-term antiretroviral therapy in people with HIV. Whole-study results and caveats: After ART, diversity increased yet remained lower than transplant donor controls.

Version v3.0 of the immunoSEQ assay ran at survey level. Target depth was 40,000-50,000 T-cell genomes per sample. This table comes from immunoSEQ multiplex PCR, and its TCRdb copy is limited to in-frame clones, with some not included. There are 19,000 or so clones in the sample; 75% to 85% occur only once, and just under 9% lies in the top ten. The V gene end was trimmed by 5 bases and the J gene end by 4 bases; junction bases not matched to a gene: 7. The CDR3 runs 14 residues. Germline V lookup: CDR1 SEHNR, CDR2 FQNEAQ (reference sequence). The sample in question was unsorted PBMCs, obtained 0.3 years before starting antiretroviral therapy. The rearrangement joins TRBV7-9 to TRBJ1-2, with 7 bases that match TRBD1. The source of this sequence is a man aged 45-65 years with HIV. DNA of the CDR3: TGTGCCAGCAGCGTGGACGGGACAGCCTATGGCTACACCTTC. This sequence encodes CASSVDGTAYGYTF.